Presented here are 5 T cell receptor beta chains from one specimen sequenced in a study of T cells after yellow fever vaccination. MiXCR, run by TCRdb on the 5' RACE reads, gives a single entry per CDR3 protein. The table lists 250,000 to 300,000 distinct CDR3 sequences, roughly 5.2% of them singletons. The material sequenced was CD4+ T cells sorted from PBMCs, taken on the day of the yellow fever booster vaccination. The receptors stem from a man aged 18 to 29 who received the YFV17D yellow fever vaccine.

This clonotype was seen only a few times. The chain carries TRBV4-3 and TRBJ1-1, with TRBD1 identical over 9 bases. Trimming at V came to 1 base and at J to 5 bases, leaving 5 bases not matched to a gene. The germline gives CDR1 LGHNA, CDR2 YSLEER. This CDR3 is built from 15 residues. The CDR3 loop is CASSQVTGGRTEAFF. Here the CDR3 DNA reads TGCGCCAGCAGCCAAGTGACAGGGGGGAGAACTGAAGCTTTCTTT.

The chain couples TRBV12-3 or TRBV12-4 to TRBJ1-1; possibly TRBD1 for D (6 bases). Trimming shortened V by 3 bases and J by 7 bases, and 9 bases separated the two germline ends. CDR3 length: 12 residues. The CDR3 DNA follows: TGTGCCAGCAGTTTTTTGGACAGTGAAGCTTTCTTT. It is translated as CASSFLDSEAFF.

This clonotype has only a few counts. The chain links TRBV4-3 to TRBJ2-2; 9 bases are shared with TRBD2. This CDR3 is built from 18 residues. The germline CDR1 and CDR2 sequences are LGHNA and YSLEER. V lost 3 bases to trimming and J lost 0 bases; unmatched junction nucleotides: 8. DNA for the CDR3: TGCGCCAGCAGCCACTCTTTAGCGGGGGAGGCGAACACCGGGGAGCTGTTTTTT. It is translated as CASSHSLAGEANTGELFF.

The table lists this clonotype with a few counts. The CDR3 here is CAINGGFDSPLHF. DNA for the CDR3: TGTGCCATCAATGGGGGCTTCGACTCACCCCTCCACTTT. This chain connects TRBV10-3 to TRBJ1-6; a possible D gene is TRBD1 (6 bases). CDR1 is ENHRY and CDR2 is SYGVKD in the germline V gene. The CDR3 loop spans 13 amino acids. V dropped 7 bases and J dropped 10 bases, with 14 bases sitting between them.

The gene calls are TRBV5-1 and TRBJ1-1, with D possibly matching TRBD1 (6 bases). This CDR3 is 14 amino acids long. The germline V and J ends were trimmed by 0 bases and 3 bases, with 9 bases remaining between them. Germline-derived CDR1 and CDR2 are SGHRS and YFSETQ. The CDR3 reads CASSLGGADTEAFF. The CDR3 DNA is TGCGCCAGCAGCTTGGGGGGGGCTGACACTGAAGCTTTCTTT.